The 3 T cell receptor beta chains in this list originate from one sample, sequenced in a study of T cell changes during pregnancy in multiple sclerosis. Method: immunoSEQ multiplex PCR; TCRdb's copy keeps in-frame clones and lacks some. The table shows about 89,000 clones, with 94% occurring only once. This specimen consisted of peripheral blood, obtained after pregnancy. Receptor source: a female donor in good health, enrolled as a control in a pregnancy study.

CDR3 amino acids: CASSQENSGAVHEQYF. The CDR3 region has the DNA TGCGCCAGCAGCCAAGAAAATTCGGGAGCTGTCCACGAGCAGTACTTC. This chain connects TRBV4-1 to TRBJ2-7, with TRBD2 as a possible D gene (6 bases). The CDR3 loop spans 16 amino acids. Trimming shortened V by 0 bases and J by 5 bases, and 17 bases separated the two germline ends. Germline assignment: CDR1 MGHRA and CDR2 YSYEKL.

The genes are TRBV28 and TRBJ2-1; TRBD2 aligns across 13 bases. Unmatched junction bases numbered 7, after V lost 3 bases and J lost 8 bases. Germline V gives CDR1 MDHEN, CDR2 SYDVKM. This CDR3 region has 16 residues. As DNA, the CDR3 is TGTGCCAGCAGTTTCTCCGGACTAGCGGGAGCCTATGAGCAGTTCTTC. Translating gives CASSFSGLAGAYEQFF.

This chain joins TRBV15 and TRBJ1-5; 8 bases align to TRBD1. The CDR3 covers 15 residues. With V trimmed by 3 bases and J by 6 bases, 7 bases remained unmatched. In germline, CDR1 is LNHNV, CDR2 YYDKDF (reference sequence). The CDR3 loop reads CATSRARGQGQPQHF. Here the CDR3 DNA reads TGTGCCACCAGCAGGGCCAGGGGGCAAGGTCAGCCCCAGCATTTT. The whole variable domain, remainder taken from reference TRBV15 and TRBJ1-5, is DAMVIQNPRYQVTQFGKPVTLSCSQTLNHNVMYWYQQKSSQAPKLLFHYYDKDFNNEADTPDNFQSRRPNTSFCFLDIRSPGLGDTAMYLCATSRARGQGQPQHFGDGTRLSIL.